Below are 27 T cell receptor beta chains sequenced from a single sample in a study of blood T cell repertoires in COVID-19. The data were produced by immunoSEQ multiplex PCR, yet TCRdb's version contains in-frame clones alone and is incomplete. The sample lists roughly 180,000 clones; around 83% were seen once. The sequenced material came from peripheral blood. The receptors here all came from a woman in her sixties or seventies with acute or convalescent COVID-19.

This clone was detected a few times. The rearrangement links TRBV28 to TRBJ2-2; D is unresolved. CDR1 is MDHEN and CDR2 is SYDVKM in the germline V gene. The CDR3 contains 16 residues. V lost 3 bases to trimming and J lost 1 base, with 12 bases between them. In DNA, the CDR3 is TGTGCCAGCAGTTTGCCCGACGGAGAGAACACCGGGGAGCTGTTTTTT. It codes for CASSLPDGENTGELFF.

The rearrangement joins TRBV12-3 or TRBV12-4 to TRBJ1-2; perhaps TRBD1 as D (6 bases). V was shortened by 2 bases and J by 5 bases, with 6 bases between the two germline ends. The length of the CDR3 is 12 residues. The CDR3 loop is CASSLRGYGYTF. The CDR3 DNA sequence: TGTGCCAGCAGTTTAAGGGGGTATGGCTACACCTTC.

This chain uses TRBV7-9 with TRBJ1-2; 7 bases are a match to TRBD1. Germline CDR1 reads SEHNR; CDR2 reads FQNEAQ (reference sequence). CDR3 length: 15 amino acids. The J segment lost 4 bases and the V segment lost 5 bases, leaving 10 bases of the junction unmatched. In DNA, the CDR3 is TGTGCCAGCAGCCCGGGCGCAGGGGGAGGCTATGGCTACACCTTC. This gives the protein CASSPGAGGGYGYTF.

The sample holds one count of this clone. The V and J genes are TRBV5-1 and TRBJ1-6, with D unclear. CDR1 is SGHRS and CDR2 is YFSETQ in the germline V gene. V lost 2 bases, J lost 9 bases, and 9 bases lay in between. The CDR3 loop spans 13 amino acids. This chain's CDR3 is CASSFDWSSPLHF. The CDR3, as DNA: TGCGCCAGCAGCTTCGACTGGAGTTCACCCCTCCACTTT.

This rearrangement joins TRBV3-1 (or the pseudogene TRBV3-2) to TRBJ2-1; tentatively, D is TRBD2 (7 bases). The CDR3 has 16 amino acids. Trimming removed 3 bases from V and 4 bases from J, with 16 bases in between. The germline V gene has CDR1 LGHDT and CDR2 YNNKEL (reference sequence). The CDR3 DNA reads as TGTGCCAGCAGCCAGGGGGGGCTAGCCATTTACAATGAGCAGTTCTTC. It is translated as CASSQGGLAIYNEQFF.

V gene TRBV19 combines with J gene TRBJ1-1, with 10 bases identical to TRBD1. Germline-derived CDR1 and CDR2 are LNHDA and SQIVND (reference sequence). The CDR3 is made up of 15 amino acids. J was trimmed by 1 base and V by 5 bases; bases with no gene match: 4. The CDR3 sequence is CASSPGDRGNTEAFF. The DNA for the CDR3 is TGTGCCAGTAGTCCTGGGGACAGGGGGAACACTGAAGCTTTCTTT.

The genes are TRBV28 and TRBJ2-7; TRBD1 matches at 8 bases. Germline trimming cut 4 bases from V and 3 bases from J; bases unmatched to any gene: 11. Germline V lookup: CDR1 MDHEN, CDR2 SYDVKM. The CDR3 loop spans 16 amino acids. The CDR3 coding sequence is TGTGCCAGCAGTTCCTCCGCCGGGACAGGCCACTACGAGCAGTACTTC. Residues: CASSSSAGTGHYEQYF.

CDR3 loop: CASSEASSILYNEQFF. Here the CDR3 DNA reads TGTGCCAGCAGTGAAGCGTCAAGTATCCTATACAATGAGCAGTTCTTC. The chain has TRBV6-1 and TRBJ2-1; D call uncertain. V was trimmed by 0 bases and J by 4 bases, leaving 13 bases between them. The CDR3 is made up of 16 amino acids. Germline CDR1 is MNHNS and CDR2 is SASEGT.

This rearrangement joins TRBV9 to TRBJ1-3; no firm D call. Germline V CDR1 and CDR2: SGDLS, YYNGEE. This CDR3 comprises 14 residues. V was cut by 0 bases and J by 9 bases, with 13 bases left in between. CDR3 residues: CASSVAAMRSTIYF. As DNA, the CDR3 is TGTGCCAGCAGCGTAGCCGCCATGCGGAGCACCATATATTTT.

The chain combines TRBV3-1 (or the pseudogene TRBV3-2) with TRBJ1-5, with D unclear. From germline, CDR1 is LGHDT and CDR2 YNNKEL (reference sequence). The CDR3 runs 12 residues. Trimming pared 6 bases from V and 2 bases from J, leaving 5 bases between. CDR3 in DNA: TGTGCCAGCAGTGAGGGCAATCAGCCCCAGCATTTT. It specifies CASSEGNQPQHF.

The V call is TRBV18, the J call TRBJ2-1; 13 bases align to TRBD2. V lost 10 bases to trimming and J lost 4 bases; unmatched junction nucleotides: 4. CDR1 is KGHSH, CDR2 LQKENI, per germline. The CDR3 length is 14 residues. Written as DNA, the CDR3 is TGTGCCACTGGACTAGCGGGAGCATACAATGAGCAGTTCTTC. Protein sequence: CATGLAGAYNEQFF.

The chain links TRBV27 to TRBJ1-5, with 8 bases lining up with TRBD1. Looked up from germline, CDR1 is MNHEY and CDR2 is SMNVEV (reference sequence). V lost 4 bases and J lost 5; bases outside the gene matches: 4. The CDR3 extends over 14 amino acids. The CDR3 sequence is CASSYGQGHQPQHF. CDR3 nucleotides: TGTGCCAGCAGTTATGGACAGGGACATCAGCCCCAGCATTTT.

A note on this clone: Other DNA sequences of this sample code for an identical CDR3. This sequence joins TRBV20-1 and TRBJ1-5; 7 bases line up with TRBD1. CDR3 length equals 13 residues. Losses at the gene ends were 3 bases for V and 2 bases for J; bases not matched to a gene: 1. CDR1 and CDR2 from the germline V gene are DFQATT and SNEGSKA (reference sequence). CDR3 sequence (DNA): TGCAGTGCTAGTGGACAGGGCAATCAGCCCCAGCATTTT. Residues: CSASGQGNQPQHF.

V is TRBV7-9 and J is TRBJ2-1; D possibly corresponds to TRBD2 (5 bases). Germline values: CDR1 SEHNR, CDR2 FQNEAQ (reference sequence). Trimming stripped 5 bases from V and 9 bases from J, with 14 bases between. The CDR3 is 13 residues long. In DNA, the CDR3 is TGTGCCAGCAGCCCAACCCCTAGCACTGAGCAGTTCTTC. Translation gives CASSPTPSTEQFF.

The rearrangement joins TRBV28 to TRBJ2-5; possible D gene TRBD2, 5 bases. Trimming pared 6 bases from V and 5 bases from J, leaving 16 bases between. This CDR3 comprises 14 residues. Germline values: CDR1 MDHEN, CDR2 SYDVKM. The CDR3: CASRFTRRRETQYF. In DNA form, the CDR3 reads TGTGCCAGCAGATTTACTAGGCGGAGGGAGACCCAGTACTTC.

The V gene is TRBV10-1, the J gene TRBJ2-1; TRBD2 aligns across 12 bases. The CDR3 spans 13 residues. V shed 4 bases and J 9 bases; nucleotides not matched to a gene: 1. The germline V gene encodes CDR1 WNHNN and CDR2 SYGVQD (reference sequence). DNA for the CDR3: TGCGCCAGCAGTGTACTAGCGGGAGGTGAGCAGTTCTTC. As protein: CASSVLAGGEQFF.

This clone was picked up a small number of times. This sequence joins TRBV6-5 and TRBJ2-2, with a tentative D call TRBD2 (6 bases). Germline V gene lookup returns CDR1 MNHEY and CDR2 SVGAGI. V dropped 5 bases and J dropped 4 bases, with 11 bases sitting between them. The CDR3 has 14 residues. CDR3 loop: CASSLGGITGELFF. The CDR3 bases are TGTGCCAGCAGTCTGGGAGGTATCACCGGGGAGCTGTTTTTT.

This rearrangement joins TRBV28 to TRBJ2-7, with 8 positions matching TRBD2. V lost 6 bases, J lost 6 bases, and 13 bases stayed unmatched. CDR1 is MDHEN, CDR2 SYDVKM, per germline. This CDR3 comprises 15 residues. The CDR3 coding sequence is TGTGCCAGCAGCTTGCCCGGGACTAGTTCGCCCGAGCAGTACTTC. It translates to CASSLPGTSSPEQYF.

The rearrangement links TRBV2 to TRBJ1-5; D gene unclear. The CDR3 runs to 14 residues. V lost 6 bases and J 0 bases, leaving 9 bases between the germline ends. The germline gives CDR1 SNHLY, CDR2 FYNNEI. Here the CDR3 reads CASSGLYSNQPQHF. DNA of the CDR3: TGTGCCAGCAGCGGACTTTATAGCAATCAGCCCCAGCATTTT.

This rearrangement joins TRBV5-1 to TRBJ2-7; 8 bases are a match to TRBD1. This CDR3 has 16 amino acids. Germline CDR1 and CDR2: SGHRS and YFSETQ. Trimming cost V 5 bases and J 1 base; bases outside gene matches: 11. The chain's CDR3 is CASRNGRTGRSYEQYF. The CDR3 nucleotides read TGCGCCAGCAGGAATGGACGGACAGGGAGATCCTACGAGCAGTACTTC.

V is TRBV28 and J is TRBJ1-3; TRBD1 aligns across 7 bases. The CDR3 is 18 residues long. Germline V gene sequence: CDR1 MDHEN, CDR2 SYDVKM. V lost 2 bases, J lost 0 bases, and 10 bases stayed unmatched. CDR3 nucleotides: TGTGCCAGCAGTTTAGCCCCACTGACAGGGCTCTCTGGAAACACCATATATTTT. Its protein is CASSLAPLTGLSGNTIYF.

The V gene is TRBV24-1, the J gene TRBJ1-1; TRBD1 matches 10 bases. Germline CDR1 KGHDR, CDR2 SFDVKD. V dropped 7 bases and J dropped 1; count of bases not matched to a gene: 5. The CDR3 consists of 15 residues. The CDR3 nucleotides are TGTGCCACCAGCACCGGGACAGGGGAGAACACTGAAGCTTTCTTT. Its translation: CATSTGTGENTEAFF.

This clone was recorded once. The chain recombines TRBV21-1 with TRBJ2-2; TRBD2, the table's D call, was not compared with the DNA. TRBV21-1 is flagged as a pseudogene. The CDR3 consists of 16 residues. In nucleotides, the CDR3 is TGTGCCAACCTCACCCCCCAGTGGCGGTCCACCGGGGAGCTGTTTTTT. Its protein is CANLTPQWRSTGELFF.

This clone was observed many times. The CDR3 DNA follows: TGCGCCAGCAGCTTCTCAGGGGTCGGCTACACCTTC. This gives the protein CASSFSGVGYTF. The rearrangement uses TRBV5-1 and TRBJ1-2; the D gene is possibly TRBD1 (6 bases). The V and J ends lost 2 bases and 8 bases respectively, with 10 bases between them. This CDR3 spans 12 amino acids. The germline gives CDR1 SGHRS, CDR2 YFSETQ.

The chain recombines TRBV19 with TRBJ1-4, with D possibly matching TRBD1 (5 bases). The CDR3 totals 15 residues. Trimming removed 2 bases from V and 4 bases from J, with 11 bases in between. Germline V CDR1 and CDR2: LNHDA, SQIVND (reference sequence). Written as DNA, the CDR3 is TGTGCCAGTAGTATAATGTCGGGGGGTAATGAAAAACTGTTTTTT. Protein sequence: CASSIMSGGNEKLFF.

CDR3 residues: CASSLTRGTGTGGYTF. DNA for the CDR3: TGTGCCAGCAGCTTAACACGAGGGACAGGGACGGGCGGCTACACCTTC. This sequence joins TRBV13 and TRBJ1-2, with 9 nucleotides matching TRBD1. The CDR3 totals 16 residues. Germline CDR1 and CDR2: PRHDT and FYEKMQ (reference sequence). V lost 2 bases and J lost 8; bases outside the gene matches: 12.

The chain recombines TRBV2 with TRBJ1-1, with D uncertain. The CDR3 consists of 14 residues. The germline V and J ends were trimmed by 2 bases and 2 bases, with 9 bases remaining between them. Per germline, CDR1 SNHLY and CDR2 FYNNEI. CDR3 nucleotide sequence: TGTGCCAGCAGTGAATGGCAGATTAACACTGAAGCTTTCTTT. As protein: CASSEWQINTEAFF.